This entry lists 4 T cell receptor beta chains sequenced from one sample in a study of OX40 agonist ivuxolimab in advanced cancers. Libraries were prepared by immunoSEQ multiplex PCR; TCRdb keeps only in-frame clonotypes and omits some of them. Of some 48,000 clones listed, roughly 79% are singletons. Material: CD4+ or CD8+ T cells sorted from blood, obtained in a trial of the OX40 agonist ivuxolimab. The origin of the receptors is an adult with an advanced solid tumor such as melanoma, head and neck, liver or kidney cancer.

The V and J genes are TRBV27 and TRBJ1-1; D not certain. Per the germline V gene, CDR1 is MNHEY and CDR2 is SMNVEV (reference sequence). V lost 6 bases to trimming and J lost 0 bases, with 11 bases between them. The CDR3 is 14 amino acids. CDR3 protein: CASRRAALNTEAFF. DNA for the CDR3: TGTGCCAGCAGGAGGGCAGCTTTGAACACTGAAGCTTTCTTT.

A few counts support this clone. This chain uses TRBV30 with TRBJ2-5; D uncertain. There are 11 residues in the CDR3. The V end lost 6 bases, the J end lost 1 base, and 6 bases lay between the germline ends. Germline assignment: CDR1 GTSNPN and CDR2 SVGIG (reference sequence). Written as DNA, the CDR3 is TGTGCCTGCCGGACCCAAGAGACCCAGTACTTC. It specifies CACRTQETQYF.

Only a few counts were recorded for this clone. The rearrangement uses TRBV30 and TRBJ1-4, with D hard to call. Germline V lookup: CDR1 GTSNPN, CDR2 SVGIG (reference sequence). This CDR3 has 11 amino acids. Trimming removed 2 bases at V and 8 bases at J, with 6 bases between. CDR3 sequence reads: CAWSWEEKLFF. CDR3 nucleotide sequence: TGTGCCTGGAGTTGGGAGGAAAAACTGTTTTTT.

This clone was seen only a few times. V is TRBV6-5 and J is TRBJ1-3; D uncertain. Germline V lookup: CDR1 MNHEY, CDR2 SVGAGI. This CDR3 has 16 amino acids. The germline V and J ends were trimmed by 2 bases and 0 bases, with 11 bases remaining between them. This CDR3 reads CASSYDGGNSGNTIYF. CDR3 coding DNA: TGTGCCAGCAGTTACGACGGCGGCAACTCTGGAAACACCATATATTTT.